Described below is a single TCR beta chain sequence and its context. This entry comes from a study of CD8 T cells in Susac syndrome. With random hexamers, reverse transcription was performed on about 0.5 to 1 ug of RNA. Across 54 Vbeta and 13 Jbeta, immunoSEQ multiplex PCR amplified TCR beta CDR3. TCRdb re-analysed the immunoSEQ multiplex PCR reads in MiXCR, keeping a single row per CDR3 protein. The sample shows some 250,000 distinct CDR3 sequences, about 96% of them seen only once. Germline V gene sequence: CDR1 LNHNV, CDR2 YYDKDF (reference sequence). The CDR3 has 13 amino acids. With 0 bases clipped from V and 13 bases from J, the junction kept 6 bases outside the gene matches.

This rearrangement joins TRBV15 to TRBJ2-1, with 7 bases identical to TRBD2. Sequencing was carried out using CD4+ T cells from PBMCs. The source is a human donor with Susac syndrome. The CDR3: CATSRDGEGQQFF. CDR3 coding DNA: TGTGCCACCAGCAGAGATGGGGAGGGCCAACAGTTCTTC.